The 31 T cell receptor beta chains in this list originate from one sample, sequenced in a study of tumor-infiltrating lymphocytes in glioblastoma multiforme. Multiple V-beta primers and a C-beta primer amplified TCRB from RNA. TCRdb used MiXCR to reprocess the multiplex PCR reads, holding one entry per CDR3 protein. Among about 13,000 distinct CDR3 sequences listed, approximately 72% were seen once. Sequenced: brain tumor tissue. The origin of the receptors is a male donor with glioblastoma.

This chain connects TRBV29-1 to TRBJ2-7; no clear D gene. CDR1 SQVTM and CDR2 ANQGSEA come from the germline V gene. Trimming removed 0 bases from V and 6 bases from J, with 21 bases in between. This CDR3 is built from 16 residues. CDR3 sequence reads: CSVEEARNQPPPEQYF. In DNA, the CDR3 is TGCAGCGTTGAAGAGGCGAGAAATCAGCCGCCCCCCGAGCAGTACTTC.

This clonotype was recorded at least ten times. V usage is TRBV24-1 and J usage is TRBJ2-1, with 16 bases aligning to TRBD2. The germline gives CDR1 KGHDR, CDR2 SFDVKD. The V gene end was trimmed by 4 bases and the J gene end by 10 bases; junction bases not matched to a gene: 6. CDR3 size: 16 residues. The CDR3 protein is CATSDPGLAGGGEQFF. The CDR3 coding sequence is TGTGCCACCAGTGACCCGGGACTAGCGGGAGGGGGAGAGCAGTTCTTC.

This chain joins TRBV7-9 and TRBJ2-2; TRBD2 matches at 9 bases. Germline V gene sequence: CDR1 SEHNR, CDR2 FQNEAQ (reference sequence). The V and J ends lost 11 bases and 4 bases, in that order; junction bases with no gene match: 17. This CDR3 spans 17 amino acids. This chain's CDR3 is CAGTLRRGRAATGELFF. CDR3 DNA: TGTGCCGGCACCTTAAGACGCGGGAGGGCCGCCACCGGGGAGCTGTTTTTT.

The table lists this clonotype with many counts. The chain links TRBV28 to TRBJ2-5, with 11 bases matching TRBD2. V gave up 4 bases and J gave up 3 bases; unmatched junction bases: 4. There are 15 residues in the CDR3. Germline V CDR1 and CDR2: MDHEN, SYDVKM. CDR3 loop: CASSSPGLAEETQYF. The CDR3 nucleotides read TGTGCCAGCAGTTCGCCGGGACTAGCGGAAGAGACCCAGTACTTC.

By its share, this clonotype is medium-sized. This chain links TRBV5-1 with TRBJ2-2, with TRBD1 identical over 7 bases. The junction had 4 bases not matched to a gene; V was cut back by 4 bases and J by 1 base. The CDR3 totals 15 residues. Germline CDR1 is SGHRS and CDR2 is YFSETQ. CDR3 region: CASSGGQWNTGELFF. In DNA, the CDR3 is TGCGCCAGCAGCGGGGGACAGTGGAACACCGGGGAGCTGTTTTTT.

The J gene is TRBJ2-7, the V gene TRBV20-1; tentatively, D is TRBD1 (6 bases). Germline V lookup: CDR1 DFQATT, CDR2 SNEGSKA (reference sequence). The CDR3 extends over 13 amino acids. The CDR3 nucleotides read TGCAGCGCTCAAAAAGGGGGTGGAGACGAGCAGTACTTC. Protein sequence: CSAQKGGGDEQYF.

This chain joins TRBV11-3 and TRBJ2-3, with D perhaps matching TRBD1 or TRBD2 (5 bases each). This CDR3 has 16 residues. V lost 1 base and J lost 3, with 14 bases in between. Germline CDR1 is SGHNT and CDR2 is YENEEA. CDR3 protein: CASSLGMGTSTDTQYF. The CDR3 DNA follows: TGTGCCAGCAGCTTAGGAATGGGGACCTCGACAGATACGCAGTATTTT.

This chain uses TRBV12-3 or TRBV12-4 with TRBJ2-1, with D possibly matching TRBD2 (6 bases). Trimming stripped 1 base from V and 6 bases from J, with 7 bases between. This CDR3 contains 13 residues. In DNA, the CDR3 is TGTGCCAGCAGTTTAGGGAGGGTCAATGAGCAGTTCTTC. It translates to CASSLGRVNEQFF.

CDR3 protein: CASSHPGLSNGDNEQFF. The CDR3 region has the DNA TGTGCCAGCAGCCACCCGGGACTAAGTAATGGAGACAATGAGCAGTTCTTC. The rearrangement links TRBV4-2 to TRBJ2-1; 7 positions match TRBD2. Trimming cost V 3 bases and J 5 bases; bases outside gene matches: 13. This CDR3 has 17 residues. Looked up from germline, CDR1 is LGHNA and CDR2 is YNFKEQ.

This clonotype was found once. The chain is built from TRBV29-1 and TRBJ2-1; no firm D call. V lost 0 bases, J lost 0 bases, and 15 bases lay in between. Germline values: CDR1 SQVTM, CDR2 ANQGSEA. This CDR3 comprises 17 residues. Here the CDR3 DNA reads TGCAGCGTTGAAGATTTCCGGAACACGAGCTCCTACAATGAGCAGTTCTTC. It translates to CSVEDFRNTSSYNEQFF.

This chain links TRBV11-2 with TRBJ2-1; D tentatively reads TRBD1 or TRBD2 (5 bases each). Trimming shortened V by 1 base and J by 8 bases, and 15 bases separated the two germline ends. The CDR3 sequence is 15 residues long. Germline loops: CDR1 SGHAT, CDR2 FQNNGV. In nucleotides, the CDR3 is TGTGCCAGCAGCTTAGTGAGGGGCGCGGTCCATGAGCAGTTCTTC. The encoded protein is CASSLVRGAVHEQFF.

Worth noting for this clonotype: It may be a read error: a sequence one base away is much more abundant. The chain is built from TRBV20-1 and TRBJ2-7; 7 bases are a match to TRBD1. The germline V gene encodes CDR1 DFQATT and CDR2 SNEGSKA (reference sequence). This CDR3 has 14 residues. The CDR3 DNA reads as TGCAGTGATAGAGTCTCACAGGGGATCTACGAGCAGTACTTC. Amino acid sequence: CSDRVSQGIYEQYF.

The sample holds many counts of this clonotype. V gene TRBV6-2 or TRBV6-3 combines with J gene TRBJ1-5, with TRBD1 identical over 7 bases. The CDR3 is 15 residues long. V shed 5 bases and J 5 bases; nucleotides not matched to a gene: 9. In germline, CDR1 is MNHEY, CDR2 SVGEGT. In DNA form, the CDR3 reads TGTGCCAGCAGTCCCCAGGGGGTGCGCGATCAGCCCCAGCATTTT. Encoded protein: CASSPQGVRDQPQHF.

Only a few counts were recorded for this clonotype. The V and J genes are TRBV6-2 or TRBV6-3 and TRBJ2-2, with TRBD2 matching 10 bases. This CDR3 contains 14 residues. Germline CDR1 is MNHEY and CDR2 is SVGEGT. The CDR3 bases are TGTGCTGGCGGGACTAGCGAACTACCCTTAGGGCTGTTTTTT. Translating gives CAGGTSELPLGLFF.

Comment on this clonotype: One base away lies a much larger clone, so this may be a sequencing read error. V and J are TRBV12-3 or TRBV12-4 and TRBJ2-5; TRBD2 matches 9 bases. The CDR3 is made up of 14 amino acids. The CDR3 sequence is CANSLAGGVGTQYF. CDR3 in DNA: TGTGCCAACAGTTTGGCGGGAGGGGTTGGGACCCAGTACTTC.

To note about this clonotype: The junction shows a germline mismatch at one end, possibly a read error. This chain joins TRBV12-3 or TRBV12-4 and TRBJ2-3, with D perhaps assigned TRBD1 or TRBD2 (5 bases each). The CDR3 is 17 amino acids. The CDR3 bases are TGTGCCAGCAGTTTAGGGCCGGGGAGAGGAAAGACAGACACGCAGTATTTT. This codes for CASSLGPGRGKTDTQYF.

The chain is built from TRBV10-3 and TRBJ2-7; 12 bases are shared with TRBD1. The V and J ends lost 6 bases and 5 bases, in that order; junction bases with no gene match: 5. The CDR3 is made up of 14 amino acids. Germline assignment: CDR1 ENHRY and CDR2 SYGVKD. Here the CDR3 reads CAIRLGQGANEQYF. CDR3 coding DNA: TGTGCCATCAGGTTGGGACAGGGGGCTAACGAGCAGTACTTC.

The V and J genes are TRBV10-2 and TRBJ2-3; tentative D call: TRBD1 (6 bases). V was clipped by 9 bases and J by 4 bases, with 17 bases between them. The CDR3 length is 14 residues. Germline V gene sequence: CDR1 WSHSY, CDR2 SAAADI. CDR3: CASEAGAGADTQYF. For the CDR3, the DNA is TGCGCCAGTGAGGCAGGGGCCGGGGCAGATACGCAGTATTTT.

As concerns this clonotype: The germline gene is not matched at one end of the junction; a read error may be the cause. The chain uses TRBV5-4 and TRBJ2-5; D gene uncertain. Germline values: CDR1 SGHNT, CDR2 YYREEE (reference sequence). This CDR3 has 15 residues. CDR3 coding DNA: TGTGTCAGCAGCTCGAGTACGGATGCCCATGAGACCCAGTACTTC. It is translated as CVSSSSTDAHETQYF.

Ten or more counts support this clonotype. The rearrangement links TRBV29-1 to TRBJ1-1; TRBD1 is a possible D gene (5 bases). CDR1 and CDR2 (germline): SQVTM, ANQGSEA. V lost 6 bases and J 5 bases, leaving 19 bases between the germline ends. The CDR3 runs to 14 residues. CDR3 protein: CSVSPGGRGTEAFF. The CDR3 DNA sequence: TGCAGCGTGTCACCGGGGGGTCGGGGAACTGAAGCTTTCTTT.

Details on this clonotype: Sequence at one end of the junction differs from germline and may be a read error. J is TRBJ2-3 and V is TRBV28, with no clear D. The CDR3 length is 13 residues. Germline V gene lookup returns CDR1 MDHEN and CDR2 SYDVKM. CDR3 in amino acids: CVSSLSVFDTQYF. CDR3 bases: TGTGTCAGCAGTCTATCGGTTTTTGATACGCAGTATTTT. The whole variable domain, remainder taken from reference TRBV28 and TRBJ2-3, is DVKVTQSSRYLVKRTGEKVFLECVQDMDHENMFWYRQDPGLGLRLIYFSYDVKMKEKGDIPEGYSVSREKKERFSLILESASTNQTSMYLCVSSLSVFDTQYFGPGTRLTVL.

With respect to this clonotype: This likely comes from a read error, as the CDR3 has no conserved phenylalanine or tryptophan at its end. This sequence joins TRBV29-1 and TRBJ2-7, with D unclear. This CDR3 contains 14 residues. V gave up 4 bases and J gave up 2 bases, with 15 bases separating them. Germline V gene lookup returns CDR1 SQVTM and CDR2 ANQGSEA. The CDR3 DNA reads TGCAGCGTTGTAGGGCCAGAAGATACCTACGAGCAGTACCTC. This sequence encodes CSVVGPEDTYEQYL.

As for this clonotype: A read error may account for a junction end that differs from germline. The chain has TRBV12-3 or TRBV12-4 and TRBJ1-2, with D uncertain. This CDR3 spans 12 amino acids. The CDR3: CVSSSSNYGYTF. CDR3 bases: TGTGTCAGCAGCTCATCTAACTATGGCTACACCTTC.

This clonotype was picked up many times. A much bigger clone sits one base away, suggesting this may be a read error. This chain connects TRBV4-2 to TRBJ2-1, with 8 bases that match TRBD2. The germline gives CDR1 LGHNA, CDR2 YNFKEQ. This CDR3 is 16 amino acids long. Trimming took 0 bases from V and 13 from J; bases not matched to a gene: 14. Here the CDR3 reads CASSQDFGQAGVGQFF. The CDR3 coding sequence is TGTGCCAGCAGCCAAGACTTTGGGCAAGCGGGAGTCGGTCAGTTCTTC.

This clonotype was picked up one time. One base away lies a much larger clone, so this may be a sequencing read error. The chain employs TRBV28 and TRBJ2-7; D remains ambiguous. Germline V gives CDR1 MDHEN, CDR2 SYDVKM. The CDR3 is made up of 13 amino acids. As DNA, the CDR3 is TGTGCCAGCAGCACGGACGGCCCCTACAAGCAGTACTTC. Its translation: CASSTDGPYKQYF.

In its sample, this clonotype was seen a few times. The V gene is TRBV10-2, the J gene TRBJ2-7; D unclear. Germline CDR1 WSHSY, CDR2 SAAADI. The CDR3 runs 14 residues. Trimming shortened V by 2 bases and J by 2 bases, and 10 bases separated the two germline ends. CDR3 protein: CASSESLTTYEQYF. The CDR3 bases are TGCGCCAGCAGTGAGAGTCTGACGACCTACGAGCAGTACTTC.

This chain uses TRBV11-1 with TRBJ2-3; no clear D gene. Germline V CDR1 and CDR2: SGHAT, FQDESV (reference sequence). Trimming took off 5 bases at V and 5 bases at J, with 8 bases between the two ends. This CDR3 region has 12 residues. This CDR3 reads CASSNFIDTQYF. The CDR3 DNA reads TGTGCCAGCAGCAACTTCATAGATACGCAGTATTTT.

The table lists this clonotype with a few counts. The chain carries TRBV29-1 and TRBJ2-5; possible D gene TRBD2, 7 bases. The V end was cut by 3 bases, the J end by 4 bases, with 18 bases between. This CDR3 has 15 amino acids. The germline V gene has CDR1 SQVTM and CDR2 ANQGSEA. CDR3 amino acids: CSVEGGRGRAETQYF. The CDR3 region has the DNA TGCAGCGTTGAGGGGGGCAGAGGGAGGGCAGAGACCCAGTACTTC.

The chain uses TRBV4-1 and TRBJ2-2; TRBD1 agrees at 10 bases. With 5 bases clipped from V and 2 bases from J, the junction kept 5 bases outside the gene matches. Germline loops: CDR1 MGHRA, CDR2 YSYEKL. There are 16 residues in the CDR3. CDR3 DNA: TGCGCCAGCAGCGGGGGACAGGGGAGTAACACCGGGGAGCTGTTTTTT. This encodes CASSGGQGSNTGELFF.

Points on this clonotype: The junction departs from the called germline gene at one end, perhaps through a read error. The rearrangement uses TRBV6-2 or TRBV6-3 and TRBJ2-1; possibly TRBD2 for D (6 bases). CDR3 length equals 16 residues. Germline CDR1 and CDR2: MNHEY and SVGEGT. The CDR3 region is CASSYSGGALYNGQLF. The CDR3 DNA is TGTGCCAGCAGTTACTCAGGCGGGGCTCTTTACAATGGGCAGCTCTTC.

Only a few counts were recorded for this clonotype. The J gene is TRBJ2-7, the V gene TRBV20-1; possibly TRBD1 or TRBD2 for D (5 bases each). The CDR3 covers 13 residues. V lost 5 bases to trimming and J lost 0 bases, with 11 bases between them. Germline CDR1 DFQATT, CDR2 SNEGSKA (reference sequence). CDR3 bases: TGCAGTGCTTCCGGGACCGTCTCCTACGAGCAGTACTTC. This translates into CSASGTVSYEQYF.